Included here is one T cell receptor beta chain sequence, with context. The ends were cut back, 7 bases at V and 4 bases at J, with 12 bases in the middle. The CDR3 consists of 13 residues. Germline CDR1 and CDR2: KGHDR and SFDVKD. This sample was included in a study of blood T cell repertoires in COVID-19. Overall study context: There were acute and convalescent COVID-19 samples, and they came from the United States, Italy and Spain. Sources were T cells, B-cell-depleted T cells, or PBMCs; the material itself was cDNA or gDNA.

In the study's own analysis: Amplified reference gene primers provided the basis for estimating nucleated cell counts. The table came from immunoSEQ multiplex PCR; TCRdb's copy has only in-frame clones and leaves some out. The V and J calls and clone size were taken over from that table, and D and trimming were inferred from the DNA. Of approximately 86,000 clones detected, around three quarters appear once; the ten largest clones hold approximately 10%. Sequencing used peripheral blood. The receptor comes from a woman in her seventies with acute or convalescent COVID-19. V usage is TRBV24-1 and J usage is TRBJ1-1, with a weak D call TRBD1 (6 bases). Here the CDR3 DNA reads TGTGCCACCAGGGGCAGGGGTTCCACTGAAGCTTTCTTT. Its translation is CATRGRGSTEAFF.